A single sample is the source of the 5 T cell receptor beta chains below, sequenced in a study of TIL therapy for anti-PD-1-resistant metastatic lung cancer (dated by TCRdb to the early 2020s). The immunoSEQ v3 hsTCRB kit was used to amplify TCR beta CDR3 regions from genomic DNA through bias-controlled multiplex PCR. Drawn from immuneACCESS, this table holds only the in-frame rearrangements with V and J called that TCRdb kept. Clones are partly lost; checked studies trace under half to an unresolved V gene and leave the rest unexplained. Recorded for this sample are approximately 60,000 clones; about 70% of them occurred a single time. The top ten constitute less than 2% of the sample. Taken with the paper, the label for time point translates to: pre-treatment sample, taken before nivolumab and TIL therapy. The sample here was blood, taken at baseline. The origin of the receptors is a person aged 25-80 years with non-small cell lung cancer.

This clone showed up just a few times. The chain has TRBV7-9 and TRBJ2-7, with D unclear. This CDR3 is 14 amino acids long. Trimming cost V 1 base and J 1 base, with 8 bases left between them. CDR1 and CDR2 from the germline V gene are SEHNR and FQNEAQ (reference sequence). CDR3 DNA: TGTGCCAGCAGCTTAGGGGGTCGGTCCTACGAGCAGTACTTC. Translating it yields CASSLGGRSYEQYF. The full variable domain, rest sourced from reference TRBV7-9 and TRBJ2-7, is DTGVSQNPRHKITKRGQNVTFRCDPISEHNRLYWYRQTLGQGPEFLTYFQNEAQLEKSRLLSDRFSAERPKGSFSTLEIQRTEQGDSAMYLCASSLGGRSYEQYFGPGTRLTVT.

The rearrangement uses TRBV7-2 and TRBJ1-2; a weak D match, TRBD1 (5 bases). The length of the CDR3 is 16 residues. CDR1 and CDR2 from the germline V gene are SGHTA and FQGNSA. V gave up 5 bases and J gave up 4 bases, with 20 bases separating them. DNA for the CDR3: TGTGCCAGCAGCCGAGAGCGGGGGAGGGGTGGCTATGGCTACACCTTC. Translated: CASSRERGRGGYGYTF.

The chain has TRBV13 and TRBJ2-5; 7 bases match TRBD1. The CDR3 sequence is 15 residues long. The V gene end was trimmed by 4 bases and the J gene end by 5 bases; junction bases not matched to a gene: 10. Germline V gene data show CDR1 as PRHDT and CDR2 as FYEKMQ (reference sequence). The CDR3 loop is CASSSYRQGVETQYF. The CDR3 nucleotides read TGTGCCAGCAGCTCCTACAGACAGGGAGTTGAGACCCAGTACTTC.

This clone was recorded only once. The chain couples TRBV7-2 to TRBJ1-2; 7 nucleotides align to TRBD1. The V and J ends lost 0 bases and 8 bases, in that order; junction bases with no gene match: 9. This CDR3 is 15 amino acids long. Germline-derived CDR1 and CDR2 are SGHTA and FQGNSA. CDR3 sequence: CASSLAGTAQRGYTF. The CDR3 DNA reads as TGTGCCAGCAGCTTAGCGGGGACAGCCCAGAGGGGCTACACCTTC.

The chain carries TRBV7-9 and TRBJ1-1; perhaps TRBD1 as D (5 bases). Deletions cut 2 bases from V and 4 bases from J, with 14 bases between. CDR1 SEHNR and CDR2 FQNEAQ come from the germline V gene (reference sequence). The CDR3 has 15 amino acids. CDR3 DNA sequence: TGTGCCAGCAGCTTAAGTCCCCCGGGACCCACTGAAGCTTTCTTT. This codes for CASSLSPPGPTEAFF.